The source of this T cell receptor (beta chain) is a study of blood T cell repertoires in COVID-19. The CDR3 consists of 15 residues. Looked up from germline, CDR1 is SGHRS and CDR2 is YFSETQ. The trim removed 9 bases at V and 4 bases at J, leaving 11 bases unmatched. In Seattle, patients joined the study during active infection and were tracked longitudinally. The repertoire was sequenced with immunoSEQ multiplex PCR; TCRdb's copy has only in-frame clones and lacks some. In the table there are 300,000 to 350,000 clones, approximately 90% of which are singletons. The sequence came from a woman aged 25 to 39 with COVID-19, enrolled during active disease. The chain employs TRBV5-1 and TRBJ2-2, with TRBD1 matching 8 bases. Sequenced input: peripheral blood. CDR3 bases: TGCGCCACCCGATTCACAGGGGGTTCCACCGGGGAGCTGTTTTTT. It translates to CATRFTGGSTGELFF.